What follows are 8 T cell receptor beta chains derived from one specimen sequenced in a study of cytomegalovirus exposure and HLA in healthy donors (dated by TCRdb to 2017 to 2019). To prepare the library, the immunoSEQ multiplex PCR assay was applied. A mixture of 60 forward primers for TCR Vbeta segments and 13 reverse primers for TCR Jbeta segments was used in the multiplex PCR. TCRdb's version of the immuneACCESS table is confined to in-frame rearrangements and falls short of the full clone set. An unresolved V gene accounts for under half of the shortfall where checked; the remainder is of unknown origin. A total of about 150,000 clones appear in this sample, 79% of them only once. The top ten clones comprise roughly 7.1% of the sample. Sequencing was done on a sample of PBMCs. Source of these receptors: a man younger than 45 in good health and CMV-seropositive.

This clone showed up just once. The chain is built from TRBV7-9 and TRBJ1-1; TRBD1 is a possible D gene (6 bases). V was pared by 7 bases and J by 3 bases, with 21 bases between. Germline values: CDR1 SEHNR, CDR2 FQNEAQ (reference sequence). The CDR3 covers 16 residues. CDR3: CASITPNGGQDTEAFF. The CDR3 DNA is TGTGCCAGCATCACGCCAAACGGGGGGCAGGACACTGAAGCTTTCTTT.

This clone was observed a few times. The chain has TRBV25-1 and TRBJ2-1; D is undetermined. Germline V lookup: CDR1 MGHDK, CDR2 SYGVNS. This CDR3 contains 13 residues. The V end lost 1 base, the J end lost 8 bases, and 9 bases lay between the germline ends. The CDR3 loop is CASSESLSHEQFF. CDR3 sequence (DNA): TGTGCCAGCAGTGAATCACTTTCACATGAGCAGTTCTTC.

CDR3 sequence: CATFAGLYNEQFF. In DNA, the CDR3 is TGTGCCACCTTCGCGGGCCTATACAATGAGCAGTTCTTC. This chain uses TRBV6-1 with TRBJ2-1, with D perhaps matching TRBD2 (5 bases). V lost 10 bases to trimming and J lost 4 bases, with 14 bases between them. This CDR3 contains 13 residues. Per the germline V gene, CDR1 is MNHNS and CDR2 is SASEGT.

The CDR3 protein is CASNPGGLGSYEQYF. The CDR3 DNA follows: TGTGCCAGCAACCCAGGGGGACTAGGCTCATACGAGCAGTACTTC. The gene calls are TRBV2 and TRBJ2-7, with D possibly matching TRBD2 (8 bases). CDR1 and CDR2 from the germline V gene are SNHLY and FYNNEI. Trimming removed 7 bases at V and 4 bases at J, with 20 bases between. CDR3 size: 15 residues.

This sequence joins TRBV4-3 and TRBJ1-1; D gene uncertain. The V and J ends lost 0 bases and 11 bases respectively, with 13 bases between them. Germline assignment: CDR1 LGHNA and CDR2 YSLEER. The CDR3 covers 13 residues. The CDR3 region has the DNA TGCGCCAGCAGCCAAGAAACAGCCCGCGGGGCTTTCTTT. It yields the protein CASSQETARGAFF.

Here the CDR3 DNA reads TGTGCCAGCAGCGTCCGGGGGACCGAGAGTTACAATGAGCAGTTCTTC. It yields the protein CASSVRGTESYNEQFF. J is TRBJ2-1 and V is TRBV2; maybe TRBD2 (6 bases). The germline V and J ends were trimmed by 6 bases and 4 bases, with 19 bases remaining between them. Germline V gives CDR1 SNHLY, CDR2 FYNNEI. The CDR3 length is 16 residues.

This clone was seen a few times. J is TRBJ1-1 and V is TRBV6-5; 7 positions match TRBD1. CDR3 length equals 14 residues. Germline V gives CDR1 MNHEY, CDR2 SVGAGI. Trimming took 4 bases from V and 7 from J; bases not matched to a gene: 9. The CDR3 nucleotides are TGTGCCAGCAGTTTTTTTACCCGGGACAGTGAAGCTTTCTTT. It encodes CASSFFTRDSEAFF.

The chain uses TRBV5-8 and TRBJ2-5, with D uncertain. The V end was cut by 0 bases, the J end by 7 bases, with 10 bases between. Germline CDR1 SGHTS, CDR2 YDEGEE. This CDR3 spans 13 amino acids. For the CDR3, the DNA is TGTGCCAGCAGCTTGGAGCGATATGGGACCCAGTACTTC. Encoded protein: CASSLERYGTQYF. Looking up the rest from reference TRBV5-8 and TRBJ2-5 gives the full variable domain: EAGVTQSPTHLIKTRGQQATLRCSPISGHTSVYWYQQALGLGLQFLLWYDEGEERNRGNFPPRFSGRQFPNYSSELNVNALELEDSALYLCASSLERYGTQYFGPGTRLLVL.